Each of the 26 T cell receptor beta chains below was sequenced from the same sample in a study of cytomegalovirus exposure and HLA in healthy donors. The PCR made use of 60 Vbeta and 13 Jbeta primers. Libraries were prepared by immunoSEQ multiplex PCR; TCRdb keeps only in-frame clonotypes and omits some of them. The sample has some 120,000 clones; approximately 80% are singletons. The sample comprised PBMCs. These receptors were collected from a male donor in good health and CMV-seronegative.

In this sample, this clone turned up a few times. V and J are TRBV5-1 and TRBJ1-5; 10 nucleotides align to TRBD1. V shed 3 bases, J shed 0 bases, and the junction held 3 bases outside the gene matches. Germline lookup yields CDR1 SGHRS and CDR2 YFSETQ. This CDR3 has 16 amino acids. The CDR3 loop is CASSSGTGDSNQPQHF. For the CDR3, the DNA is TGCGCCAGCAGCTCTGGGACAGGGGATAGCAATCAGCCCCAGCATTTT.

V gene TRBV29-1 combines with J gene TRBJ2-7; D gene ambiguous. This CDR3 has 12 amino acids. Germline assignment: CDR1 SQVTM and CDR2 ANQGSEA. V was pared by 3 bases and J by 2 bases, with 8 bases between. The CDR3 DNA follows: TGCAGCGTTGATGGCGGCCCCTACGAGCAGTACTTC. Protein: CSVDGGPYEQYF.

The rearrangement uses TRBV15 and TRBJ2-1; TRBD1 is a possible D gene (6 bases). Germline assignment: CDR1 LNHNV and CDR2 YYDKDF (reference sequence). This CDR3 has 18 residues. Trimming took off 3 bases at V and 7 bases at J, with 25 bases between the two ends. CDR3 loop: CATSSSFGAGESGNEQFF. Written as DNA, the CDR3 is TGTGCCACCAGCAGCTCCTTTGGAGCAGGGGAGTCTGGAAATGAGCAGTTCTTC.

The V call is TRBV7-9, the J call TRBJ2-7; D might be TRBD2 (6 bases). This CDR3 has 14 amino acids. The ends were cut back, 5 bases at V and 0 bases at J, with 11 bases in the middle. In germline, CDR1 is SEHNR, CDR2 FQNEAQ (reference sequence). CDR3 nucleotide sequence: TGTGCCAGCAGCCCGGAGGGAGCCTCCTACGAGCAGTACTTC. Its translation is CASSPEGASYEQYF.

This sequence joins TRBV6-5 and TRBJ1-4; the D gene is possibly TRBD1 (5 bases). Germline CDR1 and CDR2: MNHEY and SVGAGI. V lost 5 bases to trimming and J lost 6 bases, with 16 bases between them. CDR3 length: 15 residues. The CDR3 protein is CASSRRSRVHEKLFF. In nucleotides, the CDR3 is TGTGCCAGCAGTCGAAGGTCCAGGGTCCATGAAAAACTGTTTTTT.

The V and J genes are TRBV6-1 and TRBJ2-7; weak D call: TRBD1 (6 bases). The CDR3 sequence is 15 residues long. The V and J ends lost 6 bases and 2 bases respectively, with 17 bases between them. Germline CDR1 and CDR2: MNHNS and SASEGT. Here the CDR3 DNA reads TGTGCCAGCAGCGCGGACAGCATATTTACCTACGAGCAGTACTTC. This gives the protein CASSADSIFTYEQYF.

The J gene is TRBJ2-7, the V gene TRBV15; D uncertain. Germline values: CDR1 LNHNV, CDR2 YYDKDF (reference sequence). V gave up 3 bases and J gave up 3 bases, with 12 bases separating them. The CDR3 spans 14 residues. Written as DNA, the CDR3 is TGTGCCACCAGCAGCGGGTTCTCAATCTACGAGCAGTACTTC. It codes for CATSSGFSIYEQYF.

The CDR3 protein is CASSSTSYGYTF. CDR3 coding DNA: TGTGCCAGCAGCTCGACAAGCTATGGCTACACCTTC. The chain employs TRBV7-9 and TRBJ1-2; D is unresolved. Between the trimmed V and J ends, which lost 4 bases and 4 bases, there was a span of 7 bases. Per germline, CDR1 SEHNR and CDR2 FQNEAQ (reference sequence). The CDR3 is made up of 12 amino acids.

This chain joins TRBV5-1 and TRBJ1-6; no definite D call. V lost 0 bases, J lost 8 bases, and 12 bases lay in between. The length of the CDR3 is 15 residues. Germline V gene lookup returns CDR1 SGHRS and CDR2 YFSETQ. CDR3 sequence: CASSLDGRRDSPLHF. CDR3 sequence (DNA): TGCGCCAGCAGCTTGGATGGTAGGCGGGATTCACCCCTCCACTTT.

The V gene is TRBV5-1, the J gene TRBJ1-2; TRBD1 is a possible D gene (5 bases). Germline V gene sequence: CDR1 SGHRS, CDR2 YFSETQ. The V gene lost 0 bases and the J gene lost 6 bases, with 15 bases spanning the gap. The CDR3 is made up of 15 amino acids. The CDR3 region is CASSLGSQGTNGYTF. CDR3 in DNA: TGCGCCAGCAGCTTGGGGTCCCAGGGAACGAATGGCTACACCTTC.

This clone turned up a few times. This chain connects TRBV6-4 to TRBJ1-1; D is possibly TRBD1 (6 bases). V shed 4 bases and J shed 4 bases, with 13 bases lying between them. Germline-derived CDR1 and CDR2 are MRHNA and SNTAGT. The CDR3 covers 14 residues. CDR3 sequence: CASSAGGSVTEAFF. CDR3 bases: TGTGCCAGCAGTGCGGGGGGCTCGGTCACTGAAGCTTTCTTT.

This CDR3 reads CASSTTGGTNEKLFF. Here the CDR3 DNA reads TGTGCCAGTAGTACGACAGGCGGTACTAATGAAAAACTGTTTTTT. This rearrangement joins TRBV19 to TRBJ1-4; a weak D match, TRBD1 (6 bases). Deletions cut 4 bases from V and 2 bases from J, with 11 bases between. CDR1 and CDR2 (germline): LNHDA, SQIVND (reference sequence). The CDR3 is 15 residues long.

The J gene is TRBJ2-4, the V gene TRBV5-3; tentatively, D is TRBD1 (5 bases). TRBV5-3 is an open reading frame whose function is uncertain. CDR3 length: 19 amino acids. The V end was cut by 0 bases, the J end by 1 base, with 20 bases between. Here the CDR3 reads CARSLVLRQSNRAKNIQYF. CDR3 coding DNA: TGTGCCAGAAGCTTGGTTTTAAGACAGTCCAACCGGGCCAAAAACATTCAGTACTTC.

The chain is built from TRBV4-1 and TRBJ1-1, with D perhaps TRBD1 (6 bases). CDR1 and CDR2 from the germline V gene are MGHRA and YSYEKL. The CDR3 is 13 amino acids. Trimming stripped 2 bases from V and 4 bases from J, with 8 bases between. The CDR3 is CASSQNRVTEAFF. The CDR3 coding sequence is TGCGCCAGCAGCCAAAACAGGGTCACTGAAGCTTTCTTT.

The CDR3 reads CASSLDPPNVLTF. DNA of the CDR3: TGTGCCAGCAGCTTAGATCCTCCCAACGTCCTGACTTTC. The rearrangement uses TRBV11-3 and TRBJ2-6; D uncertain. The V end was cut by 0 bases, the J end by 8 bases, with 5 bases between. The CDR3 loop spans 13 amino acids. Germline V gene lookup returns CDR1 SGHNT and CDR2 YENEEA.

CDR3 in DNA: TGTGCCAGCAGTTACTCGAGGGACGGCGGGGGTGGCTACACCTTC. It specifies CASSYSRDGGGGYTF. The V and J genes are TRBV6-5 and TRBJ1-2; tentatively, D is TRBD1 (5 bases). The CDR3 contains 15 residues. Germline CDR1 and CDR2: MNHEY and SVGAGI. V lost 0 bases, J lost 7 bases, and 15 bases lay in between.

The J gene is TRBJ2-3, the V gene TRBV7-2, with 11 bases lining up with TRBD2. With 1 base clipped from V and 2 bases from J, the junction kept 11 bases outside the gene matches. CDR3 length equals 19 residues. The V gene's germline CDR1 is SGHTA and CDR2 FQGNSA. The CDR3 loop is CASSLVGVAGGLNTDTQYF. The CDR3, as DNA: TGTGCCAGCAGCTTAGTCGGGGTAGCGGGGGGGCTCAACACAGATACGCAGTATTTT.

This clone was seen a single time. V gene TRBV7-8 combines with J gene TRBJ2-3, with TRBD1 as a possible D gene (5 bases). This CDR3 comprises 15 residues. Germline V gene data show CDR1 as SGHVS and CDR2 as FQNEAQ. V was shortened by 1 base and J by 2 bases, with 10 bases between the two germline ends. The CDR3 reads CASSLETVTTDTQYF. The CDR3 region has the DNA TGTGCCAGCAGCTTAGAGACAGTTACCACAGATACGCAGTATTTT.

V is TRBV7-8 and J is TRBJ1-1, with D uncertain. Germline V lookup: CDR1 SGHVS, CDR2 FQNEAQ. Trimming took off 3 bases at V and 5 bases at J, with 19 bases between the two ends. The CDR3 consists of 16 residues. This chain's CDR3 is CASSFPAGYEKTEAFF. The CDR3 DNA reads TGTGCCAGCAGCTTTCCCGCGGGCTACGAAAAAACTGAAGCTTTCTTT.

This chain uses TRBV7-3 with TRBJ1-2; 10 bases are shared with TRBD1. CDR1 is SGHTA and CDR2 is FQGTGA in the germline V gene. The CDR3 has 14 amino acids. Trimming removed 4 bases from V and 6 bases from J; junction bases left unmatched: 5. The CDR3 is CASSYSGTGDGYTF. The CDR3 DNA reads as TGTGCCAGCAGCTACTCCGGGACAGGGGATGGCTACACCTTC.

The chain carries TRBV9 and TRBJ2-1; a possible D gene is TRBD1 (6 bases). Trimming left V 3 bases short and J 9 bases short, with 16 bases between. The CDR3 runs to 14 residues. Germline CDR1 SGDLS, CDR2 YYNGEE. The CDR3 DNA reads TGTGCCAGCAGCGCACAGGGATTATGGGGTGAGCAGTTCTTC. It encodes CASSAQGLWGEQFF.

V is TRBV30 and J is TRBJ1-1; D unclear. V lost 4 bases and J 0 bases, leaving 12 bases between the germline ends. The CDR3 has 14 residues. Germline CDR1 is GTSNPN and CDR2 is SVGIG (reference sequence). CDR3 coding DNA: TGTGCCTGGACCCGGAGGCACCTGAACACTGAAGCTTTCTTT. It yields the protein CAWTRRHLNTEAFF.

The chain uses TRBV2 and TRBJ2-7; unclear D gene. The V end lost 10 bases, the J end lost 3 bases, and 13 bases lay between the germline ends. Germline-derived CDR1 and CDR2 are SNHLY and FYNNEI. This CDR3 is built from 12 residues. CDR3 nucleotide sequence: TGTGCCACTCGAGGTTATCTCTACGAGCAGTACTTC. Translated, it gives CATRGYLYEQYF.

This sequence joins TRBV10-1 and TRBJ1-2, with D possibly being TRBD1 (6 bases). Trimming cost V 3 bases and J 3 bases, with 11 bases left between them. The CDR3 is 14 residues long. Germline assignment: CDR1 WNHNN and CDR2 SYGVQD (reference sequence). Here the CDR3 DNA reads TGCGCCAGCAGTGATTGCGAGGGGGACTATGGCTACACCTTC. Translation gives CASSDCEGDYGYTF.

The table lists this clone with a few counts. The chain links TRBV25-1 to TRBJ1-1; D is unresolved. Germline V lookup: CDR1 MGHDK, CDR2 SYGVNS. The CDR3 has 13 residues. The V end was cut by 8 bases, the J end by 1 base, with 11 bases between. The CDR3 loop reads CASARGGNTEAFF. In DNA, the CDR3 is TGTGCCAGCGCCCGAGGAGGGAACACTGAAGCTTTCTTT. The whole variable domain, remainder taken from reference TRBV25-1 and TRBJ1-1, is EADIYQTPRYLVIGTGKKITLECSQTMGHDKMYWYQQDPGMELHLIHYSYGVNSTEKGDLSSESTVSRIRTEHFPLTLESARPSHTSQYLCASARGGNTEAFFGQGTRLTVV.

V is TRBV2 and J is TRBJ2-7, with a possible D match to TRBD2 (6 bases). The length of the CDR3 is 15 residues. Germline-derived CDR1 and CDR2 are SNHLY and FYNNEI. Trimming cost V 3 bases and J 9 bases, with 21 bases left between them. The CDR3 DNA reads TGTGCCAGCAGTGAGACGACTAGAATAAACGGGGCGCAGTACTTC. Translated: CASSETTRINGAQYF.